These T cell receptor beta chains were read from a single sample in a study of OX40 agonist ivuxolimab in advanced cancers. Sequencing used immunoSEQ multiplex PCR; TCRdb keeps in-frame clones, though not all of them. The data hold roughly 19,000 clones, with 75% to 95% observed a single time. The sample was CD4+ or CD8+ T cells sorted from blood, taken in a trial of the OX40 agonist ivuxolimab. The receptor source for this set is an adult with an advanced solid tumor such as melanoma, head and neck, liver or kidney cancer. Both conserved end residues are part of each CDR3. D genes are given only for firm matches. The listing skips clone size in some rows; elsewhere it reads once, few, many or a size class.

>-|TRBV18|-|TRBJ1-3
CASSPGDYSGNTIYF
TGTGCCAGCTCCCCAGGGGACTACTCTGGAAACACCATATATTTT
>-|TRBV4-1|TRBD2|TRBJ2-3
CASSPSPGGEAPDTQYF
TGCGCCAGCAGCCCTTCCCCGGGGGGGGAGGCCCCAGATACGCAGTATTTT
>-|TRBV4-1|TRBD1|TRBJ1-5
CASSQVPGQGGGNQPQHF
TGCGCCAGCAGCCAAGTCCCGGGACAGGGCGGGGGCAATCAGCCCCAGCATTTT
>-|TRBV7-8|-|TRBJ2-7
CASSLGGLSSYEQYF
TGTGCCAGCAGCTTAGGGGGATTGAGCTCCTACGAGCAGTACTTC
>-|TRBV7-2|TRBD2|TRBJ2-7
CASSLERGGWYEQYF
TGTGCCAGCAGCTTAGAGCGGGGGGGATGGTACGAGCAGTACTTC
>-|TRBV29-1|-|TRBJ2-7
CSAAFDYEQYF
TGCAGCGCGGCTTTCGACTACGAGCAGTACTTC
>-|TRBV6-5|-|TRBJ2-1
CASRPEGVYNEQFF
TGTGCCAGCAGACCCGAGGGGGTTTACAATGAGCAGTTCTTC
>-|TRBV4-1|TRBD1|TRBJ1-3
CASSRDRAQSSGNTIYF
TGCGCCAGCAGCCGAGACAGGGCTCAATCCTCTGGAAACACCATATATTTT
>-|TRBV5-5|-|TRBJ2-7
CASSLAGGPYEQYF
TGTGCCAGCAGCTTGGCCGGCGGCCCCTACGAGCAGTACTTC
>-|TRBV11-2|-|TRBJ1-1
CASSRVNENTEAFF
TGTGCCAGCAGCCGTGTTAATGAGAACACTGAAGCTTTCTTT
>-|TRBV5-4|-|TRBJ1-5
CASSLGGGNQPQHF
TGTGCCAGCAGCTTGGGGGGGGGCAATCAGCCCCAGCATTTT
>-|TRBV27|TRBD1|TRBJ1-5
CASSQGALQPQHF
TGTGCCAGCAGTCAGGGGGCTTTGCAGCCCCAGCATTTT
>-|TRBV13|-|TRBJ2-3
CASSLEQSTTDTQYF
TGTGCCAGCAGCTTAGAACAGAGTACCACAGATACGCAGTATTTT
>-|TRBV7-9|-|TRBJ2-5
CASSHELGTGETQYF
TGTGCCAGCAGCCACGAGCTAGGGACCGGTGAGACCCAGTACTTC
>-|TRBV27|-|TRBJ2-5
CASSLYGEAETQYF
TGTGCCAGCAGCCTATACGGGGAAGCAGAGACCCAGTACTTC
>-|TRBV2|-|TRBJ1-1
CASSEGRGWTEAFF
TGTGCCAGCAGTGAAGGTCGGGGATGGACTGAAGCTTTCTTT
>once|TRBV27|-|TRBJ1-6
CASSLVGSSYNSPLHF
TGTGCCAGCAGTTTGGTAGGGAGCTCCTATAATTCACCCCTCCACTTT
>medium-sized|TRBV19|TRBD2|TRBJ2-7
CASSIASGDEQYF
TGTGCCAGTAGTATTGCTAGCGGGGACGAGCAGTACTTC
>-|TRBV7-9|TRBD2|TRBJ2-7
CASSSPLAGGSYEQYF
TGTGCCAGCAGCTCCCCCCTAGCGGGGGGCAGCTACGAGCAGTACTTC
>few|TRBV19|-|TRBJ2-5
CASSMSDWPTYF
TGTGCCAGTAGTATGTCCGACTGGCCAACGTACTTC
>once|TRBV27|TRBD2|TRBJ2-5
CASSSLAGGQETQYF
TGTGCCAGCAGTTCGCTAGCGGGGGGCCAAGAGACCCAGTACTTC
>-|TRBV7-9|TRBD1|TRBJ2-2
CASSSDRMNTGELFF
TGTGCCAGCAGCTCGGACAGGATGAACACCGGGGAGCTGTTTTTT
>once|TRBV5-6|-|TRBJ2-3
CASSSYTDTQYF
TGTGCCAGCAGCTCCTACACAGATACGCAGTATTTT
>-|TRBV10-2|TRBD1|TRBJ1-1
CASSAGTGNTEAFF
TGCGCCAGCAGCGCCGGGACAGGGAACACTGAAGCTTTCTTT
>-|TRBV4-1|TRBD2|TRBJ2-3
CASSQDGLAGGRDTQYF
TGCGCCAGCAGCCAAGACGGACTAGCGGGGGGGAGGGATACGCAGTATTTT
>-|TRBV29-1|-|TRBJ1-2
CSVGGAAGYTF
TGCAGCGTTGGGGGGGCCGCGGGCTACACCTTC
>-|TRBV6-5|-|TRBJ2-5
CASSYSQGAQETQYF
TGTGCCAGCAGTTACTCCCAGGGAGCACAAGAGACCCAGTACTTC
>-|TRBV19|TRBD1|TRBJ2-7
CASSIGQGARTYEQYF
TGTGCCAGTAGTATTGGACAGGGGGCAAGGACCTACGAGCAGTACTTC
>-|TRBV13|-|TRBJ2-3
CASSSRRDLDTQYF
TGTGCCAGCAGCTCCCGGCGGGACCTAGATACGCAGTATTTT
>-|TRBV6-5|TRBD1|TRBJ1-3
CASSTTGDSGNTIYF
TGTGCCAGCAGTACGACAGGGGACTCTGGAAACACCATATATTTT
>-|TRBV5-4|-|TRBJ2-5
CASSLYGRLLETQYF
TGTGCCAGCAGCTTGTACGGCAGGCTGTTAGAGACCCAGTACTTC
>-|TRBV18|TRBD1|TRBJ2-7
CASSPTWTGKPLYEQYF
TGTGCCAGCTCACCGACCTGGACAGGGAAACCCCTCTACGAGCAGTACTTC
>few|TRBV21-1|-|TRBJ1-6
CASRGPLDSPLHF
TGTGCCAGCAGAGGACCGCTGGATTCACCCCTCCACTTT
>once|TRBV4-2|TRBD1|TRBJ1-2
CASSLRGDRAGYTF
TGTGCCAGCAGCCTTCGAGGGGACAGGGCGGGCTACACCTTC
>-|TRBV27|-|TRBJ2-7
CASSLRRGQSYEQYF
TGTGCCAGCAGTTTGAGGCGGGGGCAGTCCTACGAGCAGTACTTC
>-|TRBV5-5|TRBD1|TRBJ2-3
CASRNRGRRDMSRTDTQYF
TGTGCCAGCAGAAACAGGGGGAGACGGGATATGTCTCGCACAGATACGCAGTATTTT
>-|TRBV5-6|TRBD1|TRBJ2-7
CASSGDSDPSYEQYF
TGTGCCAGCAGCGGGGACAGCGACCCCTCCTACGAGCAGTACTTC